This paragraph reports one T cell receptor (beta chain). Its antigen is unknown. This sample stems from a study of blood T cells in healthy people across ages. The V gene lost 5 bases and the J gene lost 0 bases, with 13 bases spanning the gap. Germline V gene data show CDR1 as SGHTA and CDR2 as FQGNSA. The CDR3 extends over 15 amino acids. Healthy individuals of Caucasian origin from Russia, aged about 6 to 95, served as donors. Whole-study findings and limits: Researchers deemed the diversity estimates from one million T cells underestimates. Conclusively comparing naive with antigen-experienced cells was impossible with unsorted PBMCs.

Using a J-beta primer mix together with a sample-barcoded 5' primer, a second PCR was run for about 6 to 11 cycles. The authors tagged each cDNA molecule using a template-switch adaptor with 12 random nucleotides. TCRdb processed the 5' RACE reads anew with MiXCR; each CDR3 protein has one entry. The data show about 1.7 million distinct CDR3 sequences, approximately 30% seen once. The sample comprised blood. The V call is TRBV7-2, the J call TRBJ1-1; D is possibly TRBD1 (5 bases). This TCR derives from a woman aged 25 to 39 in good health. The CDR3 DNA reads as TGTGCCAGCAGCGGAGTGGGGGGGTTGAACACTGAAGCTTTCTTT. It yields the protein CASSGVGGLNTEAFF. The variable domain in full, completed from reference TRBV7-2 and TRBJ1-1, reads GAGVSQSPSNKVTEKGKDVELRCDPISGHTALYWYRQSLGQGLEFLIYFQGNSAPDKSGLPSDRFSAERTGGSVSTLTIQRTQQEDSAVYLCASSGVGGLNTEAFFGQGTRLTVV.